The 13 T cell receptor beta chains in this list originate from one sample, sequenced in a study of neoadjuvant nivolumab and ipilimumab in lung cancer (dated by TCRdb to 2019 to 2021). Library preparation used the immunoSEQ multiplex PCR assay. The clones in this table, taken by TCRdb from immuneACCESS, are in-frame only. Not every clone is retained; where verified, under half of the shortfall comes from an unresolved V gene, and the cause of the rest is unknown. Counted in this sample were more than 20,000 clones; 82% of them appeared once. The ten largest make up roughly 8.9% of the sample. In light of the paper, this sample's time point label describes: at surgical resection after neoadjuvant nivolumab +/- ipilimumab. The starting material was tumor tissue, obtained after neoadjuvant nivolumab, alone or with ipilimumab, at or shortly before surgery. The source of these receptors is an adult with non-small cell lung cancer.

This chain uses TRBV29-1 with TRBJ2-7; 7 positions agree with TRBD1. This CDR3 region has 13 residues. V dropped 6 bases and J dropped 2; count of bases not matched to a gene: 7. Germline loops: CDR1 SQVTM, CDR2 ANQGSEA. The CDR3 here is CSVLSGGTYEQYF. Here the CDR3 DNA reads TGCAGCGTCCTTTCAGGGGGAACCTACGAGCAGTACTTC.

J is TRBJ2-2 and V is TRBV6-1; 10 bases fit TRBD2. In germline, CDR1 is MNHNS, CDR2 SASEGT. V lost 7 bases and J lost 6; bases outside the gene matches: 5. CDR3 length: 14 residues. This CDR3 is CASNPAGGSGELFF. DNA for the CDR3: TGTGCCAGCAATCCAGCGGGAGGGTCCGGGGAGCTGTTTTTT.

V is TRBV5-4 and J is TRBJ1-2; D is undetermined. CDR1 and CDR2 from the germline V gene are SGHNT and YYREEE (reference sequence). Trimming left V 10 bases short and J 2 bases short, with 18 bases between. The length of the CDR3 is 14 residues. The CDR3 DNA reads TGTGCCTCCTCGTCGGACGGAATAAACTATGGCTACACCTTC. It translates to CASSSDGINYGYTF.

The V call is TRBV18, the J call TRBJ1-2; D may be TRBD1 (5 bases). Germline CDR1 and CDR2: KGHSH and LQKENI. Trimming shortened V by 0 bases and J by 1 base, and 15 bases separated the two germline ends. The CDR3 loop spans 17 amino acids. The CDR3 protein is CASSPPQGGNINYGYTF. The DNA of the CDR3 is TGTGCCAGCTCACCACCGCAGGGAGGCAATATTAACTATGGCTACACCTTC.

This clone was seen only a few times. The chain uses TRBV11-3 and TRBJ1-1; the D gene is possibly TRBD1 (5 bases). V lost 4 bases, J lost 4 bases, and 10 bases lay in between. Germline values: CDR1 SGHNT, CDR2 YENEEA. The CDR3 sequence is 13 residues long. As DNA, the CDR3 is TGTGCCAGCAGCTCAGGGTTAGGCACTGAAGCTTTCTTT. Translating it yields CASSSGLGTEAFF.

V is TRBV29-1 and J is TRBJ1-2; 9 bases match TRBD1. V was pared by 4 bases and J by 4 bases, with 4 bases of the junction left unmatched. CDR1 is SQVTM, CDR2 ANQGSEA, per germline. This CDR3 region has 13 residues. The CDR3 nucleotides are TGCAGCGTTGCGGGGACAGGGATCTATGGCTACACCTTC. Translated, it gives CSVAGTGIYGYTF.

This chain's CDR3 is CASSGSSLGGYTF. Written as DNA, the CDR3 is TGTGCCAGCAGCGGTTCGTCTTTAGGCGGCTACACCTTC. The chain has TRBV7-8 and TRBJ1-2; D gene ambiguous. Per the germline V gene, CDR1 is SGHVS and CDR2 is FQNEAQ. V lost 5 bases to trimming and J lost 8 bases, with 15 bases between them. This CDR3 contains 13 residues.

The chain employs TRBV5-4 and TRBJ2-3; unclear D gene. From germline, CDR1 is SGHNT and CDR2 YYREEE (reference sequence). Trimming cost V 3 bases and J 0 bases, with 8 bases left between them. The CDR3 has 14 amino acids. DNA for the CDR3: TGTGCCAGCAGCTCTACGGCAAGCACAGATACGCAGTATTTT. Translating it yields CASSSTASTDTQYF.

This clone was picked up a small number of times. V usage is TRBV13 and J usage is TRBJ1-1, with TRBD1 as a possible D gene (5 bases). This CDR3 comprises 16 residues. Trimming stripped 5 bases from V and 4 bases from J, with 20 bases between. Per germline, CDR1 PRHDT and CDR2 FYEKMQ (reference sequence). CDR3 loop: CASSRLIRGLSTEAFF. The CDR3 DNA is TGTGCCAGCAGCCGTCTAATAAGGGGCCTGAGCACTGAAGCTTTCTTT. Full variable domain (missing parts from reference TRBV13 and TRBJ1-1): AAGVIQSPRHLIKEKRETATLKCYPIPRHDTVYWYQQGPGQDPQFLISFYEKMQSDKGSIPDRFSAQQFSDYHSELNMSSLELGDSALYFCASSRLIRGLSTEAFFGQGTRLTVV.

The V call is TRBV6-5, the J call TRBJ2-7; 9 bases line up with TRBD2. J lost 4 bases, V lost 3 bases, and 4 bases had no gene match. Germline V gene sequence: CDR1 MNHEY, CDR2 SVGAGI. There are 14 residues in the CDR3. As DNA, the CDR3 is TGTGCCAGCAGTTATAGGGCGGGAGGGTACGAGCAGTACTTC. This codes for CASSYRAGGYEQYF.

DNA of the CDR3: TGTGCCAGCAGAGCCCGGACAGGGGGACGCGGCGAGCAGTACTTC. It translates to CASRARTGGRGEQYF. The V call is TRBV6-6, the J call TRBJ2-7; TRBD1 matches at 10 bases. CDR1 and CDR2 from the germline V gene are MNHNY and SVGAGI (reference sequence). V lost 6 bases and J lost 6; bases outside the gene matches: 11. The CDR3 is 15 amino acids.

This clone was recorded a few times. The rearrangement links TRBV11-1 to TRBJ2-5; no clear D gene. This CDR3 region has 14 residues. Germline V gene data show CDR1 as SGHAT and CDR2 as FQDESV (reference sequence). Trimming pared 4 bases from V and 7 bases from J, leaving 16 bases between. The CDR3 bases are TGTGCCAGCAGCTCAAGCCGTTCCCTGGGGACCCAGTACTTC. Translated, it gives CASSSSRSLGTQYF. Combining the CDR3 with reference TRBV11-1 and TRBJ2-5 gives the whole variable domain EAEVAQSPRYKITEKSQAVAFWCDPISGHATLYWYRQILGQGPELLVQFQDESVVDDSQLPKDRFSAERLKGVDSTLKIQPAELGDSAMYLCASSSSRSLGTQYFGPGTRLLVL.

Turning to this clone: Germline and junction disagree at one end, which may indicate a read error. The DNA of the CDR3 is TGTGCCATCAGCCGGGACAGAGAAACTGGGGCCAACGTCCTGACTTTC. This encodes CAISRDRETGANVLTF. V gene TRBV15 combines with J gene TRBJ2-6; 7 nucleotides align to TRBD1. CDR3 length: 16 amino acids. Germline V gene data show CDR1 as LNHNV and CDR2 as YYDKDF (reference sequence).